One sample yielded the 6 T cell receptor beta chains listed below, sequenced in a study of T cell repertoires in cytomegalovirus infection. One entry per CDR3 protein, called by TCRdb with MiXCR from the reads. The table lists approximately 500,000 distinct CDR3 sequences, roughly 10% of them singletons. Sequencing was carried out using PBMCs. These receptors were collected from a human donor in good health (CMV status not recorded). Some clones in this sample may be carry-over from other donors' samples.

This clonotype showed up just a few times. Written as DNA, the CDR3 is TGTGCCATCAGTTACAGGGGTGACAATTCACCCCTCCACTTT. Amino acid sequence: CAISYRGDNSPLHF. The chain joins TRBV10-3 to TRBJ1-6; TRBD1 aligns across 7 bases. Germline-derived CDR1 and CDR2 are ENHRY and SYGVKD. V was clipped by 5 bases and J by 7 bases; unmatched bases: 5. The CDR3 totals 14 residues.

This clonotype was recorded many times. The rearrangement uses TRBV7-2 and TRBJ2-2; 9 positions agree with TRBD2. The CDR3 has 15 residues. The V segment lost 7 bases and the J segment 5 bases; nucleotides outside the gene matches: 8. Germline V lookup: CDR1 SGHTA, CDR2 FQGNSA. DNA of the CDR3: TGTGCCAGCATCATTAGCGGGAGAGTAACCGGGGAGCTGTTTTTT. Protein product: CASIISGRVTGELFF.

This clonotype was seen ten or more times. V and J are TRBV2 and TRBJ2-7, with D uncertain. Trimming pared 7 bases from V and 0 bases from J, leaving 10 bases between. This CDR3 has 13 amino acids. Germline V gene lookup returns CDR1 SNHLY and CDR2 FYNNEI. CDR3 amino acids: CASKGGSSYEQYF. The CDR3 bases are TGTGCCAGCAAGGGCGGATCCTCCTACGAGCAGTACTTC.

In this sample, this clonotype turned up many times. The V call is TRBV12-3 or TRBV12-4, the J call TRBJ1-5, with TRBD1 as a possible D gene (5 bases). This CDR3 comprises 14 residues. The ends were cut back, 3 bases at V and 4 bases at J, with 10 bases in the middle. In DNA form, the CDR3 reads TGTGCCAGCAGTTTCCGCAGGGTTAATCAGCCCCAGCATTTT. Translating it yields CASSFRRVNQPQHF.

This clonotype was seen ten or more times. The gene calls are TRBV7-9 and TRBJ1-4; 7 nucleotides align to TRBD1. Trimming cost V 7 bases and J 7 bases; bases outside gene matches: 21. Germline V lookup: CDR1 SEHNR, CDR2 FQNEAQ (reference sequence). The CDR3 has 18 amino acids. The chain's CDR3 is CASTRLGLKQGKSEKLFF. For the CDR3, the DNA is TGTGCCAGCACCCGACTGGGGCTGAAACAGGGGAAGAGTGAAAAACTGTTTTTT.

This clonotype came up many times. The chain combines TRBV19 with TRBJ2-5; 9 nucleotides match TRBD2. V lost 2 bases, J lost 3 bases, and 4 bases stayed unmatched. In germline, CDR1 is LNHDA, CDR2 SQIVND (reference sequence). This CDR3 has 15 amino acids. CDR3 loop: CASSIFSGREETQYF. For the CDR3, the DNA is TGTGCCAGTAGTATATTTAGCGGGAGAGAAGAGACCCAGTACTTC.